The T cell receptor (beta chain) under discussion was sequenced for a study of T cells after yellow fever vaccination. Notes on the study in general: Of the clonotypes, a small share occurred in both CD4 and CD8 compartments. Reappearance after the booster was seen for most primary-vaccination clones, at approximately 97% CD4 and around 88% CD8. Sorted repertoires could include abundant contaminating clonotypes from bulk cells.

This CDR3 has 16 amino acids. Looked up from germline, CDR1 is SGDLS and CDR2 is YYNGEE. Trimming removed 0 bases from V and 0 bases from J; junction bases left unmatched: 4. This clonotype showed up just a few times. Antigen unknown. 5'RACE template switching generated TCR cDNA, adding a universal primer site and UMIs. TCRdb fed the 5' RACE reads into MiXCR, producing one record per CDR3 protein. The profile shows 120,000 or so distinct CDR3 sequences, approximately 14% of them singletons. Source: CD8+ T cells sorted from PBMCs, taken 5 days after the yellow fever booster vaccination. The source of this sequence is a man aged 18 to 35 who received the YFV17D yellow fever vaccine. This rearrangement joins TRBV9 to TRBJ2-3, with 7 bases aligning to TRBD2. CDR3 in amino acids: CASSVEGGSSTDTQYF. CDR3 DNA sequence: TGTGCCAGCAGCGTAGAGGGCGGGAGTAGCACAGATACGCAGTATTTT. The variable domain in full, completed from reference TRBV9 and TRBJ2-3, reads DSGVTQTPKHLITATGQRVTLRCSPRSGDLSVYWYQQSLDQGLQFLIQYYNGEERAKGNILERFSAQQFPDLHSELNLSSLELGDSALYFCASSVEGGSSTDTQYFGPGTRLTVL.